Each of the 27 T cell receptor beta chains below was sequenced from the same sample in a study of blood T cell repertoires in COVID-19. Using immunoSEQ multiplex PCR, the repertoire was profiled, and TCRdb retains in-frame clones only, with some absent. The sample gives 90,000 to 120,000 clones, 75% to 95% of which show up once; under 1.5% is in the top ten. Source material: peripheral blood. The receptors here all came from a woman aged 25 to 45 with acute or convalescent COVID-19.

The V gene is TRBV11-3, the J gene TRBJ2-1; 10 bases agree with TRBD2. Germline V gene lookup returns CDR1 SGHNT and CDR2 YENEEA. This CDR3 is 16 amino acids long. The V and J ends lost 1 base and 7 bases, in that order; junction bases with no gene match: 7. The CDR3 here is CASSLGLAGVGNEQFF. The CDR3 DNA reads TGTGCCAGCAGCTTAGGGCTAGCGGGAGTTGGGAATGAGCAGTTCTTC.

This chain joins TRBV12-5 and TRBJ1-1; unclear D gene. From germline, CDR1 is LGHNT and CDR2 FRNRAP. Trimming cost V 0 bases and J 0 bases, with 11 bases left between them. This CDR3 has 16 residues. CDR3 DNA sequence: TGTGCTAGTGGTTTGGTAAAGCCGGACTTGAACACTGAAGCTTTCTTT. Translating gives CASGLVKPDLNTEAFF.

This chain connects TRBV19 to TRBJ2-7; 8 positions match TRBD1. The V segment lost 5 bases and the J segment 1 base; nucleotides outside the gene matches: 4. This CDR3 comprises 14 residues. Germline V CDR1 and CDR2: LNHDA, SQIVND (reference sequence). The chain's CDR3 is CASSQQGASYEQYF. The CDR3 nucleotides are TGTGCCAGTAGTCAGCAGGGGGCGTCCTACGAGCAGTACTTC.

This clone showed up just a few times. The V and J genes are TRBV7-9 and TRBJ2-7; no firm D call. CDR3 length equals 13 residues. Germline assignment: CDR1 SEHNR and CDR2 FQNEAQ (reference sequence). The V end lost 4 bases, the J end lost 2 bases, and 9 bases lay between the germline ends. The DNA of the CDR3 is TGTGCCAGCAGCTCGGGTGGTACCTACGAGCAGTACTTC. This gives the protein CASSSGGTYEQYF.

This chain uses TRBV12-3 or TRBV12-4 with TRBJ2-3; D unclear. The length of the CDR3 is 13 residues. Trimming took off 6 bases at V and 6 bases at J, with 13 bases between the two ends. CDR3 in DNA: TGTGCCAGCAGCCCCCGTGGCCCCGATACGCAGTATTTT. This gives the protein CASSPRGPDTQYF.

The J gene is TRBJ2-2, the V gene TRBV5-4, with 7 bases fitting TRBD1. In germline, CDR1 is SGHNT, CDR2 YYREEE (reference sequence). V shed 5 bases and J 2 bases; nucleotides not matched to a gene: 6. The CDR3 has 15 amino acids. Here the CDR3 reads CASSPGQTNTGELFF. The CDR3 DNA follows: TGTGCCAGCAGTCCGGGACAGACAAACACCGGGGAGCTGTTTTTT. The entire variable domain, with the rest obtained from reference TRBV5-4 and TRBJ2-2, is as follows: ETGVTQSPTHLIKTRGQQVTLRCSSQSGHNTVSWYQQALGQGPQFIFQYYREEENGRGNFPPRFSGLQFPNYSSELNVNALELDDSALYLCASSPGQTNTGELFFGEGSRLTVL.

This chain uses TRBV4-1 with TRBJ1-2; TRBD1 matches 7 bases. V lost 3 bases to trimming and J lost 2 bases; unmatched junction nucleotides: 6. In germline, CDR1 is MGHRA, CDR2 YSYEKL. The CDR3 has 15 amino acids. The CDR3 bases are TGCGCCAGCAGCCAGCTATCGGACAGGAACTATGGCTACACCTTC. Protein: CASSQLSDRNYGYTF.

V and J are TRBV5-1 and TRBJ1-2; 8 nucleotides line up with TRBD1. Germline CDR1 reads SGHRS; CDR2 reads YFSETQ. V was clipped by 0 bases and J by 5 bases; unmatched bases: 6. CDR3 length: 15 residues. CDR3 in amino acids: CASSLVSGGPYGYTF. CDR3 DNA sequence: TGCGCCAGCAGCTTGGTTTCAGGGGGCCCTTATGGCTACACCTTC.

This rearrangement joins TRBV19 to TRBJ1-1; 9 bases line up with TRBD1. Germline CDR1 is LNHDA and CDR2 is SQIVND (reference sequence). The CDR3 is made up of 13 amino acids. After removal of 5 bases from V and 11 bases from J, the junction contained 9 bases not matched to a gene. The CDR3 sequence is CASSARTDRGAFF. The CDR3 region has the DNA TGTGCCAGTAGTGCCCGGACAGACAGGGGGGCTTTCTTT.

This sequence joins TRBV12-3 or TRBV12-4 and TRBJ1-5, with D maybe TRBD1 (5 bases). This CDR3 has 13 residues. Trimming stripped 2 bases from V and 7 bases from J, with 9 bases between. CDR3 coding DNA: TGTGCCAGCAGTTTACCAGGGTGGCAGCCCCAGCATTTT. Its protein product is CASSLPGWQPQHF.

The chain employs TRBV29-1 and TRBJ2-7, with 7 bases matching TRBD2. Germline V gene lookup returns CDR1 SQVTM and CDR2 ANQGSEA. The CDR3 contains 15 residues. V shed 7 bases, J shed 0 bases, and the junction held 12 bases outside the gene matches. The CDR3 region is CSAGVRSGTSYEQYF. The CDR3 DNA reads TGCAGCGCTGGGGTCCGCAGCGGGACCTCCTACGAGCAGTACTTC.

This clone has a count of ten or more. The CDR3 reads CASSLLGQAYEQYF. The CDR3 DNA follows: TGTGCCAGCAGCCTCCTTGGACAGGCCTACGAGCAGTACTTC. The rearrangement joins TRBV11-2 to TRBJ2-7, with TRBD1 matching over 7 bases. This CDR3 is 14 amino acids long. J was trimmed by 2 bases and V by 5 bases; bases with no gene match: 6. Germline CDR1 and CDR2: SGHAT and FQNNGV.

The chain links TRBV2 to TRBJ1-5; 9 nucleotides line up with TRBD1. V dropped 7 bases and J dropped 6; count of bases not matched to a gene: 16. Germline V CDR1 and CDR2: SNHLY, FYNNEI. The CDR3 length is 17 residues. CDR3 sequence: CASTRRPGQGSGQPQHF. CDR3 coding DNA: TGTGCCAGCACAAGAAGACCGGGACAGGGATCAGGTCAGCCCCAGCATTTT.

The rearrangement joins TRBV9 to TRBJ2-1; perhaps TRBD2 as D (7 bases). The CDR3 runs to 15 residues. Germline assignment: CDR1 SGDLS and CDR2 YYNGEE. Trimming stripped 4 bases from V and 6 bases from J, with 17 bases between. The CDR3 nucleotides read TGTGCCAGCAGCCCAGCGGGGAGGGGGGGCAATGAGCAGTTCTTC. This sequence encodes CASSPAGRGGNEQFF. Filled out from reference TRBV9 and TRBJ2-1, the complete variable domain reads DSGVTQTPKHLITATGQRVTLRCSPRSGDLSVYWYQQSLDQGLQFLIQYYNGEERAKGNILERFSAQQFPDLHSELNLSSLELGDSALYFCASSPAGRGGNEQFFGPGTRLTVL.

This chain connects TRBV29-1 to TRBJ2-6, with 8 positions matching TRBD1. Germline V lookup: CDR1 SQVTM, CDR2 ANQGSEA. This CDR3 comprises 18 residues. The V and J ends lost 1 base and 0 bases, in that order; junction bases with no gene match: 8. The CDR3 loop reads CSVEGGQGSLSGANVLTF. CDR3 DNA sequence: TGCAGCGTTGAAGGAGGACAGGGAAGCCTCTCTGGGGCCAACGTCCTGACTTTC. The full variable domain, rest sourced from reference TRBV29-1 and TRBJ2-6, is SAVISQKPSRDICQRGTSLTIQCQVDSQVTMMFWYRQQPGQSLTLIATANQGSEATYESGFVIDKFPISRPNLTFSTLTVSNMSPEDSSIYLCSVEGGQGSLSGANVLTFGAGSRLTVL.

The V and J genes are TRBV29-1 and TRBJ2-7; 9 nucleotides line up with TRBD1. This CDR3 has 12 residues. With V trimmed by 8 bases and J by 6 bases, 8 bases remained unmatched. Germline V gene sequence: CDR1 SQVTM, CDR2 ANQGSEA. This chain's CDR3 is CSIGTGQSEQYF. The CDR3, as DNA: TGCAGCATCGGGACAGGGCAGTCCGAGCAGTACTTC.

The chain is built from TRBV28 and TRBJ2-4, with D possibly TRBD1 on 6 matching bases. V was clipped by 5 bases and J by 6 bases, with 17 bases between them. From germline, CDR1 is MDHEN and CDR2 SYDVKM. This CDR3 has 15 amino acids. This chain's CDR3 is CASSAPSGALNIQYF. Written as DNA, the CDR3 is TGTGCCAGCAGTGCACCTTCAGGGGCCCTAAACATTCAGTACTTC.

This clone has more than one count but fewer than ten. V gene TRBV9 combines with J gene TRBJ1-2; TRBD1 matches at 10 bases. The CDR3 has 14 residues. Trimming took 7 bases from V and 2 from J; bases not matched to a gene: 5. Germline loops: CDR1 SGDLS, CDR2 YYNGEE. The CDR3 sequence: CASFGTGENYGYTF. CDR3 coding DNA: TGTGCCAGCTTTGGGACAGGGGAGAACTATGGCTACACCTTC.

The rearrangement links TRBV6-5 to TRBJ1-2; 8 bases agree with TRBD1. V was clipped by 8 bases and J by 7 bases; unmatched bases: 3. Per the germline V gene, CDR1 is MNHEY and CDR2 is SVGAGI. The length of the CDR3 is 11 residues. CDR3 sequence: CASSQGGGYTF. The CDR3 nucleotides read TGTGCCAGCTCACAGGGGGGTGGCTACACCTTC.

J is TRBJ2-1 and V is TRBV9, with D perhaps matching TRBD2 (6 bases). This CDR3 has 15 residues. Germline CDR1 reads SGDLS; CDR2 reads YYNGEE. The germline V and J ends were trimmed by 0 bases and 8 bases, with 15 bases remaining between them. CDR3 residues: CASSVGTITGDEQFF. CDR3 coding DNA: TGTGCCAGCAGCGTAGGAACTATCACGGGGGATGAGCAGTTCTTC.

The chain is built from TRBV15 and TRBJ2-1; D unresolved. Germline values: CDR1 LNHNV, CDR2 YYDKDF (reference sequence). Trimming shortened V by 4 bases and J by 0 bases, and 16 bases separated the two germline ends. This CDR3 spans 17 amino acids. The CDR3 protein is CATSIRSSSSSYNEQFF. The CDR3 nucleotides are TGTGCCACCAGCATAAGATCAAGCTCAAGCTCCTACAATGAGCAGTTCTTC.

In DNA form, the CDR3 reads TGTGCCATCAGTGGGCCTCAAGAGACCCAGTACTTC. It encodes CAISGPQETQYF. This rearrangement joins TRBV10-3 to TRBJ2-5; D remains unclear. V lost 4 bases and J 2 bases, leaving 5 bases between the germline ends. The CDR3 totals 12 residues. CDR1 is ENHRY, CDR2 SYGVKD, per germline.

The rearrangement links TRBV2 to TRBJ1-5; D possibly corresponds to TRBD1 (5 bases). V gave up 0 bases and J gave up 12 bases, with 12 bases separating them. Germline V CDR1 and CDR2: SNHLY, FYNNEI. The CDR3 length is 13 residues. The CDR3 loop reads CASSEAHLGVQHF. CDR3 bases: TGTGCCAGCAGTGAAGCGCATCTAGGGGTCCAGCATTTT.

The chain joins TRBV9 to TRBJ1-4; 11 positions agree with TRBD1. V was pared by 4 bases and J by 7 bases, with 9 bases of the junction left unmatched. CDR1 SGDLS and CDR2 YYNGEE come from the germline V gene. The CDR3 sequence is 16 residues long. Here the CDR3 DNA reads TGTGCCAGCAGCCCCGGGGACAGGGGGTTACTTGAAAAACTGTTTTTT. This sequence encodes CASSPGDRGLLEKLFF.

The CDR3 nucleotides read TGTGCCAGCAGTGGGGTCACCGGGACAGGGTATTACAATGAGCAGTTCTTC. It translates to CASSGVTGTGYYNEQFF. The chain uses TRBV6-2 or TRBV6-3 and TRBJ2-1, with 9 bases aligning to TRBD1. V shed 5 bases, J shed 4 bases, and the junction held 12 bases outside the gene matches. The CDR3 contains 17 residues. Germline CDR1 MNHEY, CDR2 SVGEGT.

The chain recombines TRBV7-8 with TRBJ1-1, with D uncertain. Germline V lookup: CDR1 SGHVS, CDR2 FQNEAQ. V was clipped by 3 bases and J by 1 base, with 9 bases between them. There are 14 residues in the CDR3. CDR3 region: CASSFTQANTEAFF. In DNA, the CDR3 is TGTGCCAGCAGCTTTACCCAGGCGAACACTGAAGCTTTCTTT. Variable domain in full (rest from reference TRBV7-8 and TRBJ1-1): GAGVSQSPRYKVAKRGQDVALRCDPISGHVSLFWYQQALGQGPEFLTYFQNEAQLDKSGLPSDRFFAERPEGSVSTLKIQRTQQEDSAVYLCASSFTQANTEAFFGQGTRLTVV.

In this sample, this clone turned up a few times. Written as DNA, the CDR3 is TGTGCCAGCAGCTGGAGCGGGAGAGGGAATGAGCAGTTCTTC. This translates into CASSWSGRGNEQFF. The gene calls are TRBV3-1 (or the pseudogene TRBV3-2) and TRBJ2-1; 8 bases match TRBD2. Germline CDR1 reads LGHDT; CDR2 reads YNNKEL (reference sequence). Losses at the gene ends were 5 bases for V and 7 bases for J; bases not matched to a gene: 7. The CDR3 length is 14 residues.